The 22 T cell receptor beta chains given below trace back to one sample, sequenced in a study of CD8 T cells in Susac syndrome. An input of 0.5 to 1 ug of RNA was subjected to reverse transcription using random hexamers. TCRdb reprocessed the immunoSEQ multiplex PCR reads with MiXCR, giving one entry per CDR3 protein. The repertoire holds 20,000 to 25,000 distinct CDR3 sequences, with just under 95% as singletons. Sequencing used CD8+ T cells from PBMCs. The source is a human donor in good health.

The genes are TRBV29-1 and TRBJ2-7; no clear D. The germline CDR1 and CDR2 sequences are SQVTM and ANQGSEA. V lost 4 bases to trimming and J lost 2 bases, with 12 bases between them. CDR3 length: 13 amino acids. The DNA of the CDR3 is TGCAGCGTTGTGGCAGGCGAACCCTACGAGCAGTACTTC. Translated: CSVVAGEPYEQYF.

The chain is built from TRBV6-1 and TRBJ1-1; D may be TRBD1 (6 bases). This CDR3 has 16 amino acids. Between the trimmed V and J ends, which lost 5 bases and 0 bases, there was a span of 16 bases. The germline gives CDR1 MNHNS, CDR2 SASEGT. The CDR3 is CASSNPRGGMNTEAFF. CDR3 coding DNA: TGTGCCAGCAGTAATCCCAGGGGAGGAATGAACACTGAAGCTTTCTTT.

J is TRBJ2-7 and V is TRBV25-1; D is uncertain. Per germline, CDR1 MGHDK and CDR2 SYGVNS. V gave up 1 base and J gave up 0 bases, with 4 bases separating them. There are 13 residues in the CDR3. The DNA for the CDR3 is TGTGCCAGCAGTGAATCCCTCTCCTACGAGCAGTACTTC. Translating gives CASSESLSYEQYF.

The chain is built from TRBV7-2 and TRBJ2-1; possibly TRBD2 for D (6 bases). V lost 0 bases and J lost 8, with 11 bases in between. This CDR3 spans 14 amino acids. Germline V gene sequence: CDR1 SGHTA, CDR2 FQGNSA. CDR3 in DNA: TGTGCCAGCAGCTTAGCGTTCAGGGAGGATGAGCAGTTCTTC. Translation: CASSLAFREDEQFF.

This chain joins TRBV6-2 or TRBV6-3 and TRBJ1-1, with D unresolved. The V gene's germline CDR1 is MNHEY and CDR2 SVGEGT. CDR3 size: 20 residues. Trimming left V 3 bases short and J 5 bases short, with 31 bases between. CDR3 residues: CASSYKEIRNEPEDGTEAFF. In DNA form, the CDR3 reads TGTGCCAGCAGTTATAAGGAAATCCGAAACGAACCAGAAGATGGGACTGAAGCTTTCTTT.

This chain connects TRBV7-2 to TRBJ2-7, with 7 bases that match TRBD1. The CDR3 covers 16 residues. Germline V gene sequence: CDR1 SGHTA, CDR2 FQGNSA. J gave up 2 bases and V 5 bases, and 12 bases lay outside the gene matches. CDR3 residues: CASSPSGGRGPYEQYF. The CDR3 DNA reads as TGTGCCAGCAGCCCGTCGGGTGGTAGGGGGCCCTACGAGCAGTACTTC.

The count of this clonotype is one. The chain carries TRBV20-1 and TRBJ2-3, with D unresolved. The CDR3 has 15 residues. V was clipped by 2 bases and J by 0 bases, with 12 bases between them. Per germline, CDR1 DFQATT and CDR2 SNEGSKA (reference sequence). In DNA form, the CDR3 reads TGCAGTGCTAGATCTCCTAGGGAAAGCACAGATACGCAGTATTTT. Translated: CSARSPRESTDTQYF.

The chain links TRBV2 to TRBJ1-5; unclear D gene. The CDR3 has 13 residues. V was clipped by 6 bases and J by 0 bases, with 6 bases between them. The germline V gene has CDR1 SNHLY and CDR2 FYNNEI. DNA of the CDR3: TGTGCCAGCAGGGAAATTAGCAATCAGCCCCAGCATTTT. Residues: CASREISNQPQHF. Based on the CDR3 plus reference TRBV2 and TRBJ1-5, the full variable domain is EPEVTQTPSHQVTQMGQEVILRCVPISNHLYFYWYRQILGQKVEFLVSFYNNEISEKSEIFDDQFSVERPDGSNFTLKIRSTKLEDSAMYFCASREISNQPQHFGDGTRLSIL.

The chain is built from TRBV20-1 and TRBJ1-2; D remains ambiguous. The CDR3 is 15 amino acids. V lost 0 bases to trimming and J lost 4 bases, with 15 bases between them. Germline values: CDR1 DFQATT, CDR2 SNEGSKA (reference sequence). The CDR3 nucleotides are TGCAGTGCTAGAGATCCAACGGAGTGGATCTATGGCTACACCTTC. Residues: CSARDPTEWIYGYTF.

The rearrangement links TRBV3-1 to TRBJ2-1; weak D call: TRBD2 (5 bases). Germline CDR1 LGHDT, CDR2 YNNKEL (reference sequence). The CDR3 spans 15 residues. With 1 base removed from V and 7 bases from J, the gap between germline ends came to 14 bases. As DNA, the CDR3 is TGTGCCAGCAGCCAAGGTCTTGAGGGAGAGAATGAGCAGTTCTTC. This gives the protein CASSQGLEGENEQFF.

The chain joins TRBV6-4 to TRBJ2-3; 15 bases are shared with TRBD2. The CDR3 has 19 amino acids. Germline trimming cut 6 bases from V and 0 bases from J; bases unmatched to any gene: 10. From germline, CDR1 is MRHNA and CDR2 SNTAGT. Here the CDR3 reads CASRARGLAGGPSTDTQYF. The CDR3 DNA follows: TGTGCCAGCAGAGCCAGAGGACTAGCGGGGGGGCCCAGCACAGATACGCAGTATTTT.

In its sample, this clonotype was seen once. The rearrangement uses TRBV6-5 and TRBJ2-2; D is uncertain. Germline V lookup: CDR1 MNHEY, CDR2 SVGAGI. Trimming stripped 5 bases from V and 1 base from J, with 5 bases between. The CDR3 consists of 13 residues. Written as DNA, the CDR3 is TGTGCCAGCAGTGCTCAGAACACCGGGGAGCTGTTTTTT. Translating it yields CASSAQNTGELFF.

This chain connects TRBV20-1 to TRBJ2-7; D is perhaps TRBD1 (5 bases). The germline V gene encodes CDR1 DFQATT and CDR2 SNEGSKA (reference sequence). V was pared by 0 bases and J by 2 bases, with 17 bases between. The CDR3 runs to 16 residues. CDR3 coding DNA: TGCAGTGCTAGAGACCCCCCAAGGGGAACGCCCTACGAGCAGTACTTC. Protein sequence: CSARDPPRGTPYEQYF.

This clonotype was detected only once. V is TRBV6-5 and J is TRBJ2-1, with a tentative D call TRBD1 (6 bases). V was clipped by 6 bases and J by 7 bases, with 16 bases between them. Germline V CDR1 and CDR2: MNHEY, SVGAGI. The CDR3 length is 14 residues. The CDR3: CASSPTGPWNEQFF. In DNA, the CDR3 is TGTGCCAGCAGCCCGACAGGCCCCTGGAATGAGCAGTTCTTC.

The J gene is TRBJ1-5, the V gene TRBV15; no clear D gene. The CDR3 loop spans 14 amino acids. The germline V gene has CDR1 LNHNV and CDR2 YYDKDF (reference sequence). The V end lost 2 bases, the J end lost 6 bases, and 11 bases lay between the germline ends. This CDR3 is CATSRSILPQPQHF. CDR3 bases: TGTGCCACCAGCAGATCAATATTACCTCAGCCCCAGCATTTT.

This rearrangement joins TRBV6-1 to TRBJ1-2; D gene uncertain. The CDR3 runs 13 residues. In germline, CDR1 is MNHNS, CDR2 SASEGT. Trimming shortened V by 2 bases and J by 6 bases, and 10 bases separated the two germline ends. The CDR3, as DNA: TGTGCCAGCAGTGAATTGGGCAAAAATGGCTACACCTTC. This encodes CASSELGKNGYTF.

The rearrangement uses TRBV4-2 and TRBJ1-4, with 12 nucleotides matching TRBD1. The V gene end was trimmed by 4 bases and the J gene end by 4 bases; junction bases not matched to a gene: 7. In germline, CDR1 is LGHNA, CDR2 YNFKEQ. The length of the CDR3 is 17 residues. CDR3 coding DNA: TGTGCCAGCAGCCCCCGGGACAGGGGGCAGGATAATGAAAAACTGTTTTTT. Protein sequence: CASSPRDRGQDNEKLFF.

The CDR3, as DNA: TGTGCCAGCAGCTTGGGACAGGGCTTCTACAATGAGCAGTTCTTC. Encoded protein: CASSLGQGFYNEQFF. The chain carries TRBV5-5 and TRBJ2-1; 7 nucleotides align to TRBD1. The germline V gene encodes CDR1 SGHKS and CDR2 YYEKEE (reference sequence). The CDR3 totals 15 residues. V lost 0 bases, J lost 3 bases, and 3 bases stayed unmatched.

The V and J genes are TRBV4-3 and TRBJ1-4; 9 nucleotides agree with TRBD1. Germline trimming cut 3 bases from V and 5 bases from J; bases unmatched to any gene: 1. CDR1 is LGHNA and CDR2 is YSLEER in the germline V gene. This CDR3 has 14 residues. The CDR3 sequence is CASSQGQGNEKLFF. The CDR3 DNA sequence: TGCGCCAGCAGCCAGGGACAGGGCAATGAAAAACTGTTTTTT.

V gene TRBV4-3 combines with J gene TRBJ1-1; D unclear. This CDR3 comprises 13 residues. V was shortened by 0 bases and J by 0 bases, with 2 bases between the two germline ends. Germline V gene sequence: CDR1 LGHNA, CDR2 YSLEER. In DNA, the CDR3 is TGCGCCAGCAGCCAAGACCTGAACACTGAAGCTTTCTTT. Encoded protein: CASSQDLNTEAFF.

CDR3 DNA sequence: TGTGCCAGCAGCTTAATTTGGCAGGGAAGCACAGATACGCAGTATTTT. Protein product: CASSLIWQGSTDTQYF. The chain has TRBV7-9 and TRBJ2-3; maybe TRBD1 (5 bases). CDR3 length: 16 residues. Trimming removed 2 bases from V and 0 bases from J, with 12 bases in between. Germline assignment: CDR1 SEHNR and CDR2 FQNEAQ (reference sequence).

V is TRBV4-3 and J is TRBJ2-2, with 9 bases matching TRBD2. The CDR3 covers 17 residues. V lost 0 bases to trimming and J lost 0 bases; unmatched junction nucleotides: 2. Germline assignment: CDR1 LGHNA and CDR2 YSLEER. The CDR3 bases are TGCGCCAGCAGCCAAGATAGCGGGGGCGCGAACACCGGGGAGCTGTTTTTT. As protein: CASSQDSGGANTGELFF.